The rows below give T cell receptor beta chains drawn from one sample of a study of cytomegalovirus exposure and HLA in healthy donors. Profiled with immunoSEQ multiplex PCR; TCRdb holds only in-frame clones, not every one. This table has 95,000 to 150,000 clones, roughly 80% appearing once. The sequenced material came from PBMCs. These receptors were taken from a man in his 60s in good health and CMV-seropositive. CDR3s include the opening cysteine and the closing phenylalanine or tryptophan. Each record gives: clone size, V gene, J gene, CDR3 protein. Where a row states a size, it is once, few, many or the class of an expanded clone; other rows omit it.

abundance: .; v_gene: TRBV11-2; j_gene: TRBJ1-2; CDR3aa: CASSLGGQGFYGYTF
abundance: few; v_gene: TRBV19; j_gene: TRBJ2-2; CDR3aa: CASSIGDRGHIWNTGELFF
abundance: .; v_gene: TRBV10-3; j_gene: TRBJ1-6; CDR3aa: CAISDFYKPLHF
abundance: .; v_gene: TRBV10-2; j_gene: TRBJ2-7; CDR3aa: CASSESILYSYGREQYF
abundance: few; v_gene: TRBV7-2; j_gene: TRBJ2-2; CDR3aa: CASSLASGSFAGELFF
abundance: .; v_gene: TRBV7-2; j_gene: TRBJ2-5; CDR3aa: CASSLSGGGSTMYQETQYF
abundance: .; v_gene: TRBV19; j_gene: TRBJ2-6; CDR3aa: CASSITGANVLTF
abundance: .; v_gene: TRBV2; j_gene: TRBJ2-7; CDR3aa: CASSERQGGEQYF
abundance: .; v_gene: TRBV5-4; j_gene: TRBJ2-5; CDR3aa: CASSPWGGNQETQYF
abundance: .; v_gene: TRBV27; j_gene: TRBJ1-3; CDR3aa: CASSSKSGNTIYF